This T cell receptor beta chain stems from a study of immune heterogeneity within non-small cell lung tumors. There are 13 residues in the CDR3. V lost 2 bases to trimming and J lost 7 bases, with 12 bases between them. CDR1 is GTSNPN and CDR2 is SVGIG in the germline V gene (reference sequence). Bulk tumor genomic DNA (600 ng per sample) served as template. The authors collected several far-apart biopsies from each primary tumor during surgery. Patients had untreated, newly diagnosed non-small cell lung cancer and underwent curative surgery. For the TCR beta CDR3, multiplex PCR with 32 V and 13 J primers performed the amplification. TCRdb analysed the multiplex PCR reads with MiXCR anew, one entry per CDR3 protein. The table lists 20,000 to 25,000 distinct CDR3 sequences, 25% to 35% of them singletons.

The V call is TRBV30, the J call TRBJ2-1; D possibly uses TRBD1 or TRBD2 (5 bases each). The clonotype comes from a middle-aged man with non-small cell lung cancer. Sequencing was done on a sample of lung tumor tissue. The CDR3 here is CAWSTREGNEQFF. The CDR3 DNA sequence: TGTGCCTGGAGTACCCGAGAGGGGAATGAGCAGTTCTTC.